The 26 T cell receptor beta chains given below trace back to one sample, sequenced in a study of blood T cell repertoires in COVID-19. Data came from immunoSEQ multiplex PCR; TCRdb stores just in-frame clones and leaves some out. The data show roughly 380,000 clones, approximately 90% seen once. The sample consisted of peripheral blood. Every receptor here comes from a woman aged 40 to 50 with COVID-19, enrolled during active disease.

This clone was observed a single time. The rearrangement joins TRBV6-5 to TRBJ2-7; 8 nucleotides line up with TRBD2. Germline trimming cut 3 bases from V and 2 bases from J; bases unmatched to any gene: 9. Germline CDR1 reads MNHEY; CDR2 reads SVGAGI. This CDR3 contains 16 residues. The CDR3 DNA follows: TGTGCCAGCAGTTATGACATGACTAGCGTAACCTACGAGCAGTACTTC. Protein sequence: CASSYDMTSVTYEQYF.

The chain joins TRBV27 to TRBJ2-7; tentative D call: TRBD1 (5 bases). V was trimmed by 5 bases and J by 3 bases, leaving 14 bases between them. The CDR3 sequence is 14 residues long. CDR1 MNHEY and CDR2 SMNVEV come from the germline V gene (reference sequence). The CDR3 loop reads CASSNGRGGYEQYF. The CDR3 nucleotides are TGTGCCAGCAGTAACGGAAGGGGTGGCTACGAGCAGTACTTC.

The V call is TRBV6-2 or TRBV6-3, the J call TRBJ2-6; 11 bases are shared with TRBD1. CDR1 and CDR2 (germline): MNHEY, SVGEGT. Unmatched junction bases numbered 12, after V lost 4 bases and J lost 1 base. The CDR3 is made up of 20 amino acids. This CDR3 reads CASSSIFRGQGVSGANVLTF. CDR3 bases: TGTGCCAGCAGTTCCATATTTCGGGGACAGGGGGTGTCTGGGGCCAACGTCCTGACTTTC.

V gene TRBV29-1 combines with J gene TRBJ2-3, with D possibly matching TRBD1 (6 bases). This CDR3 is built from 14 residues. Germline V lookup: CDR1 SQVTM, CDR2 ANQGSEA. V was shortened by 1 base and J by 5 bases, with 13 bases between the two germline ends. For the CDR3, the DNA is TGCAGCGTTGAAGGGGGCAGGGGCGTAGATACGCAGTATTTT. This codes for CSVEGGRGVDTQYF.

Remarks on this clone: The same CDR3 can be traced to other DNA sequences in this sample. The J gene is TRBJ1-1, the V gene TRBV9; TRBD1 agrees at 11 bases. This CDR3 comprises 16 residues. V trimming: 8 bases; J trimming: 3 bases; junction bases outside the gene matches: 12. From germline, CDR1 is SGDLS and CDR2 YYNGEE. The CDR3 bases are TGTGCCAGTAGCACCAGGGACAGGGGGGGATACACTGAAGCTTTCTTT. As protein: CASSTRDRGGYTEAFF.

This chain connects TRBV14 to TRBJ2-5, with 9 bases lining up with TRBD1. The J segment lost 5 bases and the V segment lost 3 bases, leaving 13 bases of the junction unmatched. The germline V gene encodes CDR1 SGHDN and CDR2 FVKESK. The CDR3 has 17 amino acids. The CDR3 reads CASSHLLQGATAETQYF. Here the CDR3 DNA reads TGTGCCAGCAGCCATCTATTACAGGGGGCGACCGCCGAGACCCAGTACTTC.

This rearrangement joins TRBV18 to TRBJ2-6; maybe TRBD2 (5 bases). This CDR3 is built from 18 residues. Trimming pared 2 bases from V and 1 base from J, leaving 15 bases between. Germline V lookup: CDR1 KGHSH, CDR2 LQKENI. The CDR3 protein is CASSPEGAYRSGANVLTF. CDR3 DNA sequence: TGTGCCAGCTCACCAGAGGGTGCCTACCGTTCTGGGGCCAACGTCCTGACTTTC.

V usage is TRBV19 and J usage is TRBJ1-1; 8 bases align to TRBD1. Germline loops: CDR1 LNHDA, CDR2 SQIVND (reference sequence). Trimming at V came to 6 bases and at J to 2 bases, leaving 8 bases not matched to a gene. This CDR3 spans 15 amino acids. CDR3 in amino acids: CASSTHRGRNTEAFF. Written as DNA, the CDR3 is TGTGCCAGTAGCACCCACAGGGGGAGAAACACTGAAGCTTTCTTT. Using reference TRBV19 and TRBJ1-1 for the parts outside the CDR3, the full variable domain is DGGITQSPKYLFRKEGQNVTLSCEQNLNHDAMYWYRQDPGQGLRLIYYSQIVNDFQKGDIAEGYSVSREKKESFPLTVTSAQKNPTAFYLCASSTHRGRNTEAFFGQGTRLTVV.

DNA for the CDR3: TGTGCCAGCAGCTTAAGGACAGCTCAATCTGGAAACACCATATATTTT. Amino acid sequence: CASSLRTAQSGNTIYF. V usage is TRBV7-2 and J usage is TRBJ1-3; possible D gene TRBD1, 6 bases. Germline CDR1 reads SGHTA; CDR2 reads FQGNSA. V lost 2 bases, J lost 1 base, and 12 bases lay in between. The CDR3 is 16 residues long.

The rearrangement joins TRBV3-1 (or the pseudogene TRBV3-2) to TRBJ2-7, with TRBD1 matching over 7 bases. Germline CDR1 LGHDT, CDR2 YNNKEL (reference sequence). The V segment lost 7 bases and the J segment 3 bases; nucleotides outside the gene matches: 12. The CDR3 is 15 amino acids. CDR3 nucleotides: TGTGCCAGCACTATTCCCCGGACAGGAGTCTACGAGCAGTACTTC. It codes for CASTIPRTGVYEQYF.

CDR3 region: CASSSGTDFARDEQYF. CDR3 coding DNA: TGCGCCAGCAGCTCCGGGACAGACTTCGCTCGGGACGAGCAGTACTTC. The chain joins TRBV5-1 to TRBJ2-7, with 7 bases identical to TRBD1. The V and J ends lost 3 bases and 5 bases, in that order; junction bases with no gene match: 14. The CDR3 runs 16 residues. CDR1 is SGHRS and CDR2 is YFSETQ in the germline V gene.

The rearrangement joins TRBV28 to TRBJ1-5; TRBD1 is a possible D gene (6 bases). V lost 1 base to trimming and J lost 4 bases, with 14 bases between them. Germline lookup yields CDR1 MDHEN and CDR2 SYDVKM. The CDR3 runs to 16 residues. The CDR3 reads CASSLLVGRGNQPQHF. The DNA of the CDR3 is TGTGCCAGCAGTTTATTGGTTGGCAGGGGTAATCAGCCCCAGCATTTT.

The rearrangement joins TRBV5-1 to TRBJ1-3; D gene unclear. Per the germline V gene, CDR1 is SGHRS and CDR2 is YFSETQ. Trimming stripped 5 bases from V and 4 bases from J, with 7 bases between. CDR3 size: 12 residues. The CDR3 loop is CASSNRGNTIYF. CDR3 nucleotide sequence: TGCGCCAGCAGTAACAGAGGAAACACCATATATTTT.

The chain couples TRBV18 to TRBJ1-2; 10 bases are a match to TRBD1. The CDR3 extends over 14 amino acids. CDR1 is KGHSH, CDR2 LQKENI, per germline. J was trimmed by 4 bases and V by 3 bases; bases with no gene match: 2. The DNA for the CDR3 is TGTGCCAGCTCACCGGGACAGGGGACCTATGGCTACACCTTC. Amino acid sequence: CASSPGQGTYGYTF.

The rearrangement uses TRBV15 and TRBJ1-2; weak D call: TRBD1 (6 bases). From germline, CDR1 is LNHNV and CDR2 YYDKDF (reference sequence). V lost 3 bases and J lost 1, with 18 bases in between. The CDR3 length is 17 residues. CDR3 loop: CATSSGPLGGVNYGYTF. DNA for the CDR3: TGTGCCACCAGCAGCGGGCCGCTAGGGGGGGTTAACTATGGCTACACCTTC.

Notes on this clone: This specimen includes other DNA sequences encoding the same CDR3. V gene TRBV5-1 combines with J gene TRBJ1-2, with 11 bases that match TRBD1. From germline, CDR1 is SGHRS and CDR2 YFSETQ. The length of the CDR3 is 14 residues. V was pared by 2 bases and J by 7 bases, with 4 bases of the junction left unmatched. CDR3: CASSLGQGARGYTF. CDR3 nucleotide sequence: TGCGCCAGCAGCTTAGGACAGGGGGCGCGTGGCTACACCTTC.

The chain is built from TRBV18 and TRBJ1-2; weak D call: TRBD1 (5 bases). The CDR3 consists of 18 residues. Per the germline V gene, CDR1 is KGHSH and CDR2 is LQKENI. V was cut by 2 bases and J by 0 bases, with 19 bases left in between. The CDR3 region has the DNA TGTGCCAGCTCACCAAATCCTACCTTACAGGCTTCTAACTATGGCTACACCTTC. This encodes CASSPNPTLQASNYGYTF. Looking up the rest from reference TRBV18 and TRBJ1-2 gives the full variable domain: NAGVMQNPRHLVRRRGQEARLRCSPMKGHSHVYWYRQLPEEGLKFMVYLQKENIIDESGMPKERFSAEFPKEGPSILRIQQVVRGDSAAYFCASSPNPTLQASNYGYTFGSGTRLTVV.

The gene calls are TRBV2 and TRBJ1-2, with 8 bases matching TRBD1. This CDR3 has 16 residues. V trimming: 1 base; J trimming: 4 bases; junction bases outside the gene matches: 8. Germline V lookup: CDR1 SNHLY, CDR2 FYNNEI. The CDR3 loop reads CASSEGTGKRVYGYTF. DNA of the CDR3: TGTGCCAGCAGTGAAGGGACAGGGAAAAGGGTCTATGGCTACACCTTC.

The chain recombines TRBV6-6 with TRBJ1-2; TRBD1 might be the D (5 bases). Germline-derived CDR1 and CDR2 are MNHNY and SVGAGI (reference sequence). Trimming removed 2 bases at V and 7 bases at J, with 11 bases between. The CDR3 spans 13 residues. The CDR3 DNA reads as TGTGCCAGCAGTTACCCGGGACTAGCTGGCTACACCTTC. Translating it yields CASSYPGLAGYTF.

V and J are TRBV18 and TRBJ1-1; D uncertain. CDR3 length: 15 residues. Germline CDR1 and CDR2: KGHSH and LQKENI. V gave up 3 bases and J gave up 1 base, with 12 bases separating them. CDR3 sequence reads: CASSPFSPQNTEAFF. The CDR3, as DNA: TGTGCCAGCTCACCGTTCAGTCCCCAGAACACTGAAGCTTTCTTT.

The V gene is TRBV12-3 or TRBV12-4, the J gene TRBJ2-3; no clear D gene. Trimming left V 8 bases short and J 2 bases short, with 11 bases between. This CDR3 is built from 13 residues. The CDR3 sequence is CASFPWATDTQYF. The CDR3 nucleotides are TGTGCCAGCTTCCCCTGGGCCACAGATACGCAGTATTTT.

The V and J genes are TRBV5-6 and TRBJ1-5; no definite D call. V was pared by 1 base and J by 0 bases, with 20 bases between. The CDR3 runs 19 residues. From germline, CDR1 is SGHDT and CDR2 YYEEEE. The CDR3 protein is CASSLFRSRFTYSNQPQHF. The CDR3 DNA reads TGTGCCAGCAGCTTGTTTCGAAGCAGGTTCACCTATAGCAATCAGCCCCAGCATTTT.

The rearrangement joins TRBV7-9 to TRBJ1-5; D is undetermined. Trimming shortened V by 1 base and J by 5 bases, and 6 bases separated the two germline ends. The V gene's germline CDR1 is SEHNR and CDR2 FQNEAQ (reference sequence). This CDR3 spans 13 amino acids. The CDR3 here is CASSLDGYQPQHF. The DNA for the CDR3 is TGTGCCAGCAGCTTAGACGGGTATCAGCCCCAGCATTTT. Complete variable domain (other parts from reference TRBV7-9 and TRBJ1-5): DTGVSQNPRHKITKRGQNVTFRCDPISEHNRLYWYRQTLGQGPEFLTYFQNEAQLEKSRLLSDRFSAERPKGSFSTLEIQRTEQGDSAMYLCASSLDGYQPQHFGDGTRLSIL.

V and J are TRBV28 and TRBJ2-3; D is uncertain. Looked up from germline, CDR1 is MDHEN and CDR2 is SYDVKM. The CDR3 extends over 14 amino acids. The germline V and J ends were trimmed by 5 bases and 4 bases, with 13 bases remaining between them. DNA for the CDR3: TGTGCCAGCAGTCGACCCCTTGGGCCAGATACGCAGTATTTT. Translation gives CASSRPLGPDTQYF. Full variable domain (rest looked up from reference TRBV28 and TRBJ2-3): DVKVTQSSRYLVKRTGEKVFLECVQDMDHENMFWYRQDPGLGLRLIYFSYDVKMKEKGDIPEGYSVSREKKERFSLILESASTNQTSMYLCASSRPLGPDTQYFGPGTRLTVL.

This clone came up once. This chain uses TRBV28 with TRBJ1-2; no definite D call. CDR3 length equals 14 residues. Germline V gene sequence: CDR1 MDHEN, CDR2 SYDVKM. V lost 1 base, J lost 4 bases, and 10 bases lay in between. This CDR3 is CASSLSSQFYGYTF. The CDR3, as DNA: TGTGCCAGCAGTTTATCGTCGCAGTTCTATGGCTACACCTTC.

CDR3 DNA sequence: TGTGCCAGCAGTTACGGAACACCTGGAGGCTACAATGAGCAGTTCTTC. It is translated as CASSYGTPGGYNEQFF. The chain has TRBV6-5 and TRBJ2-1, with D possibly matching TRBD2 (5 bases). Germline V lookup: CDR1 MNHEY, CDR2 SVGAGI. The length of the CDR3 is 16 residues. V gave up 2 bases and J gave up 3 bases, with 14 bases separating them.